The source of this TCR beta chain is a study of blood T cell repertoires in COVID-19. At the level of the study: Samples of COVID-19 (acute and convalescent) were obtained from the United States, Italy and Spain. In each case, the material was cDNA or gDNA derived from T cells, B-cell-depleted T cells, or PBMCs.

Source study methods: The authors estimated nucleated cell counts from reference gene primer amplification. Data came from immunoSEQ multiplex PCR; TCRdb stores just in-frame clones and leaves some out. V, J and clone size derive from that table, while D and trimming were established from the DNA sequence. The table includes more than 250,000 clones, 92% detected once. V lost 7 bases and J lost 5, with 17 bases in between. The CDR3 extends over 14 amino acids. CDR1 and CDR2 (germline): MNHEY, SVGAGI. Across 20 to 25 US areas, participants ranged in age from about 18 to 90 years. The rearrangement links TRBV6-5 to TRBJ1-1; tentative D call: TRBD1 (6 bases). The clonotype comes from a woman in her 30s who had recovered from COVID-19. The material sequenced was PBMCs or T cells enriched from blood (not recorded which). CDR3 in DNA: TGTGCCAGCACCCAAAGGGGGGGGGCAACTGAAGCTTTCTTT. Translation gives CASTQRGGATEAFF.